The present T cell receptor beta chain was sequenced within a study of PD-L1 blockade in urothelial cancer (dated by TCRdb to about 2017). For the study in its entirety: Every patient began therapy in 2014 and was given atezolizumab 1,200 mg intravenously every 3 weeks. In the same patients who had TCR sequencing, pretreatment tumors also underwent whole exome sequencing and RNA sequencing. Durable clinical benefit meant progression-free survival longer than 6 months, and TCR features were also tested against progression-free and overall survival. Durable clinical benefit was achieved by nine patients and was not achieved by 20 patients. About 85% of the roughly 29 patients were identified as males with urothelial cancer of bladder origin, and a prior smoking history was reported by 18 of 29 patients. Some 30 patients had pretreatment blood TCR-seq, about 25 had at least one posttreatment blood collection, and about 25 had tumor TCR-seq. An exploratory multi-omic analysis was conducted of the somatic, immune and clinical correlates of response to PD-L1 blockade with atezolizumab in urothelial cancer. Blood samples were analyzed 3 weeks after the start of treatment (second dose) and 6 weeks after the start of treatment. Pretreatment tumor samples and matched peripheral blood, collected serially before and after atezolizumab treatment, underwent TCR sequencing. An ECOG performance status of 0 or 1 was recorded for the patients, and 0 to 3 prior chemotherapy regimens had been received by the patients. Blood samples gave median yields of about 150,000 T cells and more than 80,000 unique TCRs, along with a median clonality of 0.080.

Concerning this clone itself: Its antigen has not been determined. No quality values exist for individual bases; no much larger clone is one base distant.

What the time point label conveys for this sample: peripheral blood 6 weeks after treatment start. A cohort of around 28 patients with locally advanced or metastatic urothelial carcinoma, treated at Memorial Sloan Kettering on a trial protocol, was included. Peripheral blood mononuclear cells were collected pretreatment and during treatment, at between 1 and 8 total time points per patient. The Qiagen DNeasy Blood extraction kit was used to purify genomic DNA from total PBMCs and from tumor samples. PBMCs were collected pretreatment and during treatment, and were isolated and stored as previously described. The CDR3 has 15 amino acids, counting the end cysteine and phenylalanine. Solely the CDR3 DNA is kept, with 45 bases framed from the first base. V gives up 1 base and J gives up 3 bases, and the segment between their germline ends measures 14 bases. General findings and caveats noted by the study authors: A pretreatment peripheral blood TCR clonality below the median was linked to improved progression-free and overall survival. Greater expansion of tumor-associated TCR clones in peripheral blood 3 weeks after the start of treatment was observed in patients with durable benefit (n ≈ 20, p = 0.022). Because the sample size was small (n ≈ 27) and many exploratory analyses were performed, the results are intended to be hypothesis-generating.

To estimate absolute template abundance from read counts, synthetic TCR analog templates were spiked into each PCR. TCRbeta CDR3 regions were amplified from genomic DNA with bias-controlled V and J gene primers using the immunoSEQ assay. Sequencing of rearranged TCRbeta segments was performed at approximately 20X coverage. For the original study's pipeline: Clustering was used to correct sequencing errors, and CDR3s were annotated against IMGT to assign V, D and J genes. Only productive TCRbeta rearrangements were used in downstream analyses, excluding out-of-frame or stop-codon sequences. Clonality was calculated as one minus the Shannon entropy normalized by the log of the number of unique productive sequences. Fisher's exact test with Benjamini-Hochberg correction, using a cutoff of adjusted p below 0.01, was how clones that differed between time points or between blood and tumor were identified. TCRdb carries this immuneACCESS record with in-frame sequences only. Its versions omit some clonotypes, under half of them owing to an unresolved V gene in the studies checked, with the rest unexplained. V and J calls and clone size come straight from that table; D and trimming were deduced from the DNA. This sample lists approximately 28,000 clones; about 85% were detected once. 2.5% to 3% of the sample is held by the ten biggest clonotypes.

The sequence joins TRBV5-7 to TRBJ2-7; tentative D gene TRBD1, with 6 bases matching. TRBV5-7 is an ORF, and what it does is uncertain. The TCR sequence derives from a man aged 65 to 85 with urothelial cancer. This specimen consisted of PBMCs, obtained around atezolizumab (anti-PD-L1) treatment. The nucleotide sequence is TGTGCCAGCAGCTTGAATCCAGGGGTAGTCTACGAGCAGTACTTC. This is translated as CASSLNPGVVYEQYF.